Below, 24 T cell receptor beta chains from the same sample are listed, as sequenced in a study of T cell repertoires in cytomegalovirus infection. Antigen specificity for these receptors is unknown. Each CDR3 protein gets one entry after TCRdb re-called the reads with MiXCR. The table has about 920,000 distinct CDR3 sequences, 30% to 40% seen once. This specimen consisted of cultured CD8+ T cells from PBMCs, obtained from culture after CMV antigen stimulation. These receptors were taken from a human donor in good health (CMV status not recorded). Some clones in this sample may be carry-over from other donors' samples.

This clonotype appeared a few times. V usage is TRBV20-1 and J usage is TRBJ2-2; 9 bases match TRBD2. The ends lost 5 bases at V and 3 bases at J; junction bases unmatched: 4. The germline gives CDR1 DFQATT, CDR2 SNEGSKA (reference sequence). This CDR3 spans 14 amino acids. CDR3 region: CSADSGGYTGELFF. CDR3 in DNA: TGCAGTGCTGATAGCGGGGGATACACCGGGGAGCTGTTTTTT.

Turning to this clonotype: Compared with germline, one end of the junction differs, possibly owing to a read error. The chain combines TRBV7-7 with TRBJ2-6, with D perhaps TRBD2 (5 bases). Germline V lookup: CDR1 SSHAT, CDR2 FNYEAQ (reference sequence). CDR3 length: 16 residues. This CDR3 is CASSPGRGYGANVLTF. The CDR3 nucleotides are TGTGCTAGCAGCCCAGGTCGGGGATATGGGGCCAACGTCCTGACTTTC.

There are a few counts of this clonotype. The genes are TRBV11-2 and TRBJ2-3, with a tentative D call TRBD2 (6 bases). This CDR3 contains 16 residues. Germline-derived CDR1 and CDR2 are SGHAT and FQNNGV. V lost 5 bases and J lost 2, with 17 bases in between. For the CDR3, the DNA is TGTGCCAGCAGCCCAATTCCGGGACTCCCCACAGATACGCAGTATTTT. Translated: CASSPIPGLPTDTQYF.

The V call is TRBV11-3, the J call TRBJ1-1; tentatively, D is TRBD1 (6 bases). The CDR3 runs to 12 residues. From germline, CDR1 is SGHNT and CDR2 YENEEA. DNA of the CDR3: TGTGTCAGTCAAGGGGGTGGCACTGAAGCTTTCTTT. Protein product: CVSQGGGTEAFF. The whole variable domain, filled in from reference TRBV11-3 and TRBJ1-1, reads EAGVVQSPRYKIIEKKQPVAFWCNPISGHNTLYWYLQNLGQGPELLIRYENEEAVDDSQLPKDRFSAERLKGVDSTLKIQPAELGDSAVYLCVSQGGGTEAFFGQGTRLTVV.

The rearrangement uses TRBV5-5 and TRBJ2-7, with no clear D. Germline V gene data show CDR1 as SGHKS and CDR2 as YYEKEE (reference sequence). The CDR3 has 14 amino acids. The ends were cut back, 2 bases at V and 0 bases at J, with 9 bases in the middle. In DNA, the CDR3 is TGTGCCAGCAGCTTTGGGCAGACCTCCTACGAGCAGTACGTC. This encodes CASSFGQTSYEQYV.

The chain combines TRBV19 with TRBJ2-5; D assignment may be TRBD1 or TRBD2 (5 bases each). Germline V gene data show CDR1 as LNHDA and CDR2 as SQIVND (reference sequence). The CDR3 runs to 16 residues. Trimming cost V 5 bases and J 1 base, with 17 bases left between them. The CDR3: CASSPSFLRGQETQYF. DNA for the CDR3: TGTGCCAGTAGTCCTTCGTTTTTGAGGGGCCAAGAGACCCAGTACTTC.

J is TRBJ1-5 and V is TRBV12-3 or TRBV12-4; perhaps TRBD1 as D (5 bases). The CDR3 is 14 amino acids. Trimming removed 0 bases at V and 9 bases at J, with 12 bases between. CDR3 DNA sequence: TGTGCCAGCAGTTTAGCGCCCATGGGGCTGCCCCAGCATTTT. Protein: CASSLAPMGLPQHF.

The rearrangement joins TRBV3-1 to TRBJ2-5, with 8 bases lining up with TRBD2. This CDR3 has 16 residues. CDR1 is LGHDT, CDR2 YNNKEL, per germline (reference sequence). V shed 1 base, J shed 2 bases, and the junction held 6 bases outside the gene matches. CDR3 bases: TGTGCCAGCAGCCAAGTGGCGCGGGGGGTACAAGAGACCCAGTACTTC. Residues: CASSQVARGVQETQYF.

The chain employs TRBV6-2 or TRBV6-3 and TRBJ2-7; 9 bases line up with TRBD1. This CDR3 has 14 amino acids. Germline-derived CDR1 and CDR2 are MNHEY and SVGEGT. Germline trimming cut 6 bases from V and 2 bases from J; bases unmatched to any gene: 5. CDR3 sequence reads: CASSFGQGPYEQYV. CDR3 coding DNA: TGTGCCAGCAGCTTCGGACAGGGGCCCTACGAGCAGTACGTC.

This clonotype was found a few times. This chain uses TRBV6-1 with TRBJ1-2, with D possibly being TRBD1 (6 bases). Germline V CDR1 and CDR2: MNHNS, SASEGT. The CDR3 spans 17 residues. Between the trimmed V and J ends, which lost 2 bases and 2 bases, there was a span of 18 bases. CDR3 sequence (DNA): TGTGCCAGCAGTGAAAGGGGGGCCCTGTCTGAGAACTATGGCTACACCTTC. Translating gives CASSERGALSENYGYTF.

This clonotype was found a few times. V and J are TRBV13 and TRBJ2-2; 9 nucleotides align to TRBD1. Germline CDR1 reads PRHDT; CDR2 reads FYEKMQ (reference sequence). The CDR3 has 15 amino acids. The trim removed 5 bases at V and 4 bases at J, leaving 5 bases unmatched. CDR3: CASSVQGAPTGELFF. CDR3 nucleotide sequence: TGTGCCAGCAGCGTACAGGGGGCTCCCACCGGGGAGCTGTTTTTT.

This clonotype was detected only a few times. The chain couples TRBV28 to TRBJ2-3, with a weak D call TRBD1 (5 bases). CDR1 MDHEN and CDR2 SYDVKM come from the germline V gene. The CDR3 extends over 12 amino acids. The V end was cut by 6 bases, the J end by 5 bases, with 9 bases between. This chain's CDR3 is CASRGVGDTQYF. CDR3 nucleotides: TGTGCCAGCAGAGGGGTGGGAGATACGCAGTATTTT.

The J gene is TRBJ2-1, the V gene TRBV6-2 or TRBV6-3; 8 bases agree with TRBD1. The J segment lost 2 bases and the V segment lost 5 bases, leaving 8 bases of the junction unmatched. Germline CDR1 MNHEY, CDR2 SVGEGT. This CDR3 has 16 amino acids. The CDR3 bases are TGTGCCAGCAGTCCCCTGGGCAGGGGGCCCTACAATGAGCAGTTCTTC. Protein sequence: CASSPLGRGPYNEQFF.

This clonotype appeared many times. The chain is built from TRBV19 and TRBJ1-2, with a tentative D call TRBD1 (6 bases). The germline CDR1 and CDR2 sequences are LNHDA and SQIVND (reference sequence). This CDR3 is 14 amino acids long. Deletions cut 10 bases from V and 3 bases from J, with 18 bases between. The CDR3 loop is CATDLPGTHYGYTF. The CDR3 nucleotides are TGTGCCACTGACTTGCCCGGGACACACTATGGCTACACCTTC.

V is TRBV11-1 and J is TRBJ2-5; D not certain. This CDR3 has 15 amino acids. V was pared by 5 bases and J by 5 bases, with 18 bases between. The germline V gene encodes CDR1 SGHAT and CDR2 FQDESV (reference sequence). This CDR3 is CASSPSYSLWETQYF. The CDR3 nucleotides are TGTGCCAGCAGCCCAAGCTACAGCTTGTGGGAGACCCAGTACTTC.

This chain joins TRBV27 and TRBJ2-3; D possibly corresponds to TRBD1 (5 bases). V dropped 7 bases and J dropped 0 bases, with 8 bases sitting between them. This CDR3 has 13 residues. Germline-derived CDR1 and CDR2 are MNHEY and SMNVEV (reference sequence). CDR3 sequence reads: CASMTESTDTQYF. For the CDR3, the DNA is TGTGCCAGCATGACAGAAAGCACAGATACGCAGTATTTT.

This chain joins TRBV6-2 or TRBV6-3 and TRBJ1-5; D remains ambiguous. The germline V gene encodes CDR1 MNHEY and CDR2 SVGEGT. The CDR3 runs to 11 residues. Trimming took off 4 bases at V and 8 bases at J, with 6 bases between the two ends. The CDR3 spells CASSSPEPQHF. In DNA form, the CDR3 reads TGTGCCAGCAGTTCCCCGGAGCCCCAGCATTTT.

This clonotype was counted once. An end of the junction does not agree with germline; a read error may underlie this. The chain uses TRBV12-3 or TRBV12-4 and TRBJ2-1; tentative D call: TRBD2 (5 bases). CDR3 size: 14 residues. The CDR3 DNA reads as TGTGCCAGCTGTACCTCTAGCTCCTACAAAGAGCAGTTCTTC. This gives the protein CASCTSSSYKEQFF.

This clonotype was observed at least ten times. The rearrangement links TRBV7-6 to TRBJ1-1, with D uncertain. Trimming stripped 2 bases from V and 4 bases from J, with 8 bases between. The CDR3 has 13 amino acids. Germline CDR1 SGHVS, CDR2 FNYEAQ. The CDR3 loop reads CASSLKRSTEAFF. The CDR3 region has the DNA TGTGCCAGCAGCTTAAAACGGTCCACTGAAGCTTTCTTT.

J is TRBJ2-3 and V is TRBV24-1; D assignment may be TRBD1 or TRBD2 (5 bases each). CDR3 length: 15 residues. Deletions cut 3 bases from V and 6 bases from J, with 15 bases between. CDR1 and CDR2 from the germline V gene are KGHDR and SFDVKD. CDR3 amino acids: CATSDARGQGDTQYF. The CDR3 region has the DNA TGTGCCACCAGTGATGCTCGCGGGCAGGGTGATACGCAGTATTTT.

This clonotype was seen a handful of times. The genes are TRBV5-5 and TRBJ1-2, with D possibly matching TRBD1 (5 bases). Germline CDR1 SGHKS, CDR2 YYEKEE (reference sequence). CDR3 size: 17 residues. Trimming removed 2 bases at V and 5 bases at J, with 22 bases between. The CDR3 sequence: CASSFHLPGTHYYGYTF. DNA for the CDR3: TGTGCCAGCAGCTTTCATCTTCCCGGGACGCATTATTATGGCTACACCTTC.

This chain links TRBV24-1 with TRBJ2-1; TRBD2 agrees at 9 bases. Trimming took 3 bases from V and 4 from J; bases not matched to a gene: 6. Germline CDR1 KGHDR, CDR2 SFDVKD. The CDR3 contains 16 residues. For the CDR3, the DNA is TGTGCCACCAGTGATAAAGCGGGGGGCTTTTACAATGAGCAGTTCTTC. It specifies CATSDKAGGFYNEQFF.

For this clonotype: Given a much more abundant clone one base away, this may be a read error. V gene TRBV6-6 combines with J gene TRBJ2-3; no clear D gene. The V end lost 4 bases, the J end lost 5 bases, and 10 bases lay between the germline ends. Germline V gene sequence: CDR1 MNHNY, CDR2 SVGAGI (reference sequence). The CDR3 consists of 13 residues. DNA for the CDR3: TGTGCCAGCAGTTTCTCTAGGGTAGATACGCAGTATTTT. Its translation is CASSFSRVDTQYF.

This rearrangement joins TRBV3-1 to TRBJ2-3; the match to TRBD2 covers 7 bases. The CDR3 is 16 amino acids. Germline V gene lookup returns CDR1 LGHDT and CDR2 YNNKEL (reference sequence). J lost 1 base, V lost 1 base, and 5 bases had no gene match. CDR3 DNA: TGTGCCAGCAGCCAAGTAACGGCGGGGGGCACAGATACGCAGTATTTT. It codes for CASSQVTAGGTDTQYF.